This T cell receptor beta chain appears in the sequencing data of a study of T cell responses to AZD1222 COVID-19 vaccine. Overall study results and limits: Vaccine-associated CD4 TCRs ranged over spike, dominating at 160-218 and 743-854. Only a handful of AZD1222 recipients were seropositive at baseline.

V was shortened by 3 bases and J by 4 bases, with 16 bases between the two germline ends. This CDR3 comprises 15 residues. CDR1 is SGHTA and CDR2 is FQGNSA in the germline V gene. The protocol was immunoSEQ multiplex PCR, while the TCRdb copy is restricted to in-frame clones and leaves out a portion. Among 46,000 or so clones listed, about 80% were seen once. As concerns this clone: What it recognizes is unknown.

The sequence derives from an adult in good health. The source was peripheral blood, collected on day 0 of AZD1222 vaccination. The chain combines TRBV7-2 with TRBJ2-7; the D is unclear. The CDR3 sequence: CASSLSHGKGYEQYF. CDR3 DNA sequence: TGTGCCAGCAGCTTGAGCCACGGAAAGGGTTACGAGCAGTACTTC. The variable domain in full, with the rest retrieved from reference TRBV7-2 and TRBJ2-7, is GAGVSQSPSNKVTEKGKDVELRCDPISGHTALYWYRQSLGQGLEFLIYFQGNSAPDKSGLPSDRFSAERTGGSVSTLTIQRTQQEDSAVYLCASSLSHGKGYEQYFGPGTRLTVT.